This TCR beta chain was obtained from a study of blood T cell repertoires in COVID-19. As for the study in general: From the United States, Italy and Spain came samples of acute and convalescent COVID-19.

Original processing notes: From reference gene primer amplification, estimates of nucleated cell counts were derived. Sequencing was performed with immunoSEQ multiplex PCR; in TCRdb, only in-frame clones are kept and a portion is missing. V, J and clone size are those of that table, while D and trimming were read from the DNA. The table includes 380,000 or so clones, roughly 86% detected once. CDR1 is MNHEY, CDR2 SVGEGT, per germline. This CDR3 is built from 14 residues. V was trimmed by 2 bases and J by 4 bases, leaving 10 bases between them. The chain is built from TRBV6-2 or TRBV6-3 and TRBJ2-3, with no clear D. The receptor's source is a middle-aged woman with acute COVID-19. Material for sequencing was PBMCs or T cells enriched from blood (not recorded which). DNA for the CDR3: TGTGCCAGCAGTTACCTATCCCTAGCAGATACGCAGTATTTT. This codes for CASSYLSLADTQYF.